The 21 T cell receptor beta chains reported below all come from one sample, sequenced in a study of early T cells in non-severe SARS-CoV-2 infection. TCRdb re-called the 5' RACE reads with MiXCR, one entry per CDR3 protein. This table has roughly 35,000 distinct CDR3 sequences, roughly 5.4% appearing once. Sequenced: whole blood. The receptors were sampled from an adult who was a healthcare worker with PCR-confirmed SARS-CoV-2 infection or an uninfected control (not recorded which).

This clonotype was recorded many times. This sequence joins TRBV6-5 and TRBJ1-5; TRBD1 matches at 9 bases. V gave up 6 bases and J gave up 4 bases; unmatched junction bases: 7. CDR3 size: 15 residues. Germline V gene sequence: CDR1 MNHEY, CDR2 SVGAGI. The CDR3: CASSRYGTGNQPQHF. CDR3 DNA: TGTGCCAGCAGCAGATACGGGACAGGGAATCAGCCCCAGCATTTT.

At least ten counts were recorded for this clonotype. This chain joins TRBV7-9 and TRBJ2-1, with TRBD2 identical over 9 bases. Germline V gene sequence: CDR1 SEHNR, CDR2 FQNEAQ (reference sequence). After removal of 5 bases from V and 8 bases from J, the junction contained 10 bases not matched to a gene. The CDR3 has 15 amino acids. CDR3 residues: CASSGGTSFRDEQFF. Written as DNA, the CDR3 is TGTGCCAGCAGCGGAGGGACTAGCTTTAGGGATGAGCAGTTCTTC.

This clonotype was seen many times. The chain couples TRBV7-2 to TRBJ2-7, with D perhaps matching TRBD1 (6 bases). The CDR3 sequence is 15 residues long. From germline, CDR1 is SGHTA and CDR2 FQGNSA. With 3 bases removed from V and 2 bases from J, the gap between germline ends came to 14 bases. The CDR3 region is CASSFLWGPPYEQYF. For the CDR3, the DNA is TGTGCCAGCAGCTTTCTATGGGGGCCTCCCTACGAGCAGTACTTC.

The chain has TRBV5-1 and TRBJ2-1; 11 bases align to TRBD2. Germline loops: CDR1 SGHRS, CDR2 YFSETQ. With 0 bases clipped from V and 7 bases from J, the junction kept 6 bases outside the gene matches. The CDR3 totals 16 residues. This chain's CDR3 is CASSLEPSGGRNEQFF. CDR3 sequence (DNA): TGCGCCAGCAGCTTGGAACCTAGCGGGGGGCGGAATGAGCAGTTCTTC.

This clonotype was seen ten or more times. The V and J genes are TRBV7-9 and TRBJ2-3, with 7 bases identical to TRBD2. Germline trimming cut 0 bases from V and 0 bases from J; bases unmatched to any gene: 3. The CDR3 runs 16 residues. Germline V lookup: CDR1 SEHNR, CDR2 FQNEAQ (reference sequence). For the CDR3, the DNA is TGTGCCAGCAGCTTAGCCGCGGGACTAAGCACAGATACGCAGTATTTT. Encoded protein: CASSLAAGLSTDTQYF.

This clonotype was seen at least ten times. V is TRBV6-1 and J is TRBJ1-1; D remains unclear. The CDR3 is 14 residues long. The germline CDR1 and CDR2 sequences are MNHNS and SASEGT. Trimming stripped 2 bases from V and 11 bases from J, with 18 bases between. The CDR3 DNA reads TGTGCCAGCAGTGAATTGGGCAGTTCACTGAACGCTTTCTTT. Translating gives CASSELGSSLNAFF.

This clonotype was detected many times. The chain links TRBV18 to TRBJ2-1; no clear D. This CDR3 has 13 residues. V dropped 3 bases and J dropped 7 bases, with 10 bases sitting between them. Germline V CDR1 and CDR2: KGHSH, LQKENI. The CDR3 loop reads CASSPPSSNEQFF. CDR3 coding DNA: TGTGCCAGCTCACCTCCAAGTAGTAATGAGCAGTTCTTC.

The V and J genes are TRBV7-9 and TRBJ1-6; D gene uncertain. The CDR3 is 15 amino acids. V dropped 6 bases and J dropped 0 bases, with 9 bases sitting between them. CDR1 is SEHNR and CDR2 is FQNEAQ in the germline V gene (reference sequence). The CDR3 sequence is CASRDSPSYNSPLHF. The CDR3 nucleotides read TGTGCCAGCAGAGATAGTCCCTCCTATAATTCACCCCTCCACTTT.

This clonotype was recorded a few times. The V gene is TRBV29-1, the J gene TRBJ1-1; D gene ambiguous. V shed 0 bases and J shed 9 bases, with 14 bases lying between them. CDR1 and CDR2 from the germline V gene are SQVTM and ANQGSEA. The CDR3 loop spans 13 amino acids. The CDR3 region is CSVEEDATNKAFF. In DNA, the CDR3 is TGCAGCGTTGAAGAAGATGCGACGAACAAAGCTTTCTTT. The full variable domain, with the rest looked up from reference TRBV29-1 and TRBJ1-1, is SAVISQKPSRDICQRGTSLTIQCQVDSQVTMMFWYRQQPGQSLTLIATANQGSEATYESGFVIDKFPISRPNLTFSTLTVSNMSPEDSSIYLCSVEEDATNKAFFGQGTRLTVV.

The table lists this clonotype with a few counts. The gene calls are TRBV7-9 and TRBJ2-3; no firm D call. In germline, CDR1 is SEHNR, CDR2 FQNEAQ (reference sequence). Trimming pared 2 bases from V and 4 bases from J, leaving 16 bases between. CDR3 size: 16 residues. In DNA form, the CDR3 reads TGTGCCAGCAGCTTATCTGAGGCATCAGTTCCAGATACGCAGTATTTT. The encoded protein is CASSLSEASVPDTQYF.

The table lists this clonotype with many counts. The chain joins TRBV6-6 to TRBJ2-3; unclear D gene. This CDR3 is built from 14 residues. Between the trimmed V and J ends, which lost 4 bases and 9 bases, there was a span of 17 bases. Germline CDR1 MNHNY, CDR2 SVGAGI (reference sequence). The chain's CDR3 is CASSSPRLQRTQYF. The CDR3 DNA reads TGTGCCAGCAGTTCGCCCCGTCTACAGAGGACGCAGTATTTT.

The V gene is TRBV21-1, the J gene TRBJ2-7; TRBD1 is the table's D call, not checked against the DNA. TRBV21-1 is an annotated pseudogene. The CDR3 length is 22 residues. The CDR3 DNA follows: TGTGCCAGCAGCCTGAGGGACAGAAGAAAAACGAGTCCCGGGACAATCTCCTACGAGCAGTACTTC. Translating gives CASSLRDRRKTSPGTISYEQYF.

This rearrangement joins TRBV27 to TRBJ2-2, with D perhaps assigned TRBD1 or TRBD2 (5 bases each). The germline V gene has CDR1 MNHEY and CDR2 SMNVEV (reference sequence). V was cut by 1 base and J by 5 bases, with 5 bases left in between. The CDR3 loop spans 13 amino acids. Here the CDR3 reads CASSLWGTGELFF. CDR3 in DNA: TGTGCCAGCAGTTTATGGGGGACCGGGGAGCTGTTTTTT.

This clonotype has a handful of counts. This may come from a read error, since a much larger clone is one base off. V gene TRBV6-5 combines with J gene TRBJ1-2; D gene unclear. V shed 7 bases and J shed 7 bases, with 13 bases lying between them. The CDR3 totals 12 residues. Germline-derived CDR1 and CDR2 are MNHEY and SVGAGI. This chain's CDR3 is CASKEGISGYTF. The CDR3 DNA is TGTGCCAGCAAGGAGGGTATTTCTGGCTACACCTTC.

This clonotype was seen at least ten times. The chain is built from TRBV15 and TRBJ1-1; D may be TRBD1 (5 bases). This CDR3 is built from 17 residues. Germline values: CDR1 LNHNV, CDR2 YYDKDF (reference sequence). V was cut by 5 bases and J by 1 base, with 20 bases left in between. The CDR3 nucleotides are TGTGCCACCAGCGACGGGACGTACGAACTACCGAACACTGAAGCTTTCTTT. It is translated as CATSDGTYELPNTEAFF.

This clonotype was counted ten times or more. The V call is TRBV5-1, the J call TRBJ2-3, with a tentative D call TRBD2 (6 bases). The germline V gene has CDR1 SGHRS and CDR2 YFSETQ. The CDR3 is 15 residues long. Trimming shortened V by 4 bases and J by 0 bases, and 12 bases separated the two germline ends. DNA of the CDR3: TGCGCCAGCAGCCCCGGGACTGCAAGCACAGATACGCAGTATTTT. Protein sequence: CASSPGTASTDTQYF. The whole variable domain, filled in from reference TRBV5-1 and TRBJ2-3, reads KAGVTQTPRYLIKTRGQQVTLSCSPISGHRSVSWYQQTPGQGLQFLFEYFSETQRNKGNFPGRFSGRQFSNSRSEMNVSTLELGDSALYLCASSPGTASTDTQYFGPGTRLTVL.

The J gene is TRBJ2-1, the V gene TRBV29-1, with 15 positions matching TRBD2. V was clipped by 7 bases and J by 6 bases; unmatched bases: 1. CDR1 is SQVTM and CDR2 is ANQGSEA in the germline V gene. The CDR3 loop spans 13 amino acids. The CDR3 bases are TGCAGCGCGGGACTAGCGGGGGGCAATGAGCAGTTCTTC. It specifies CSAGLAGGNEQFF.

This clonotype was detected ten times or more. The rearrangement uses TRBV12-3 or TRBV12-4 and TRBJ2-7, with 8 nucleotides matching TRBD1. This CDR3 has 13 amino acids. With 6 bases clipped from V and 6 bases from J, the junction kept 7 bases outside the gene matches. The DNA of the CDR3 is TGTGCCAGCAGCGGACAGGGACGAGGCGAGCAGTACTTC. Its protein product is CASSGQGRGEQYF.

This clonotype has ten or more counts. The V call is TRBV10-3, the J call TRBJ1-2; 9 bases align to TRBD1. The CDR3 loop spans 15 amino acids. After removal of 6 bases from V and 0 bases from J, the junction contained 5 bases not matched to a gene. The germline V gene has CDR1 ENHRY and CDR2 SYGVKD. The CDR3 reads CAIRDRGETNYGYTF. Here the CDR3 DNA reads TGTGCCATCAGGGACAGGGGCGAAACTAACTATGGCTACACCTTC.

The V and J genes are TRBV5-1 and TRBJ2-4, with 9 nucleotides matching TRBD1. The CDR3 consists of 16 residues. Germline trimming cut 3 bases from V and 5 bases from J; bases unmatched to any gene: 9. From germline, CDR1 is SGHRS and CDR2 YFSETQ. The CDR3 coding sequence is TGCGCCAGCAGCTGGGGCCCACAGGGGGCAGAAAACATTCAGTACTTC. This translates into CASSWGPQGAENIQYF. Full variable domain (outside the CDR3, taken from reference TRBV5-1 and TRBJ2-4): KAGVTQTPRYLIKTRGQQVTLSCSPISGHRSVSWYQQTPGQGLQFLFEYFSETQRNKGNFPGRFSGRQFSNSRSEMNVSTLELGDSALYLCASSWGPQGAENIQYFGAGTRLSVL.

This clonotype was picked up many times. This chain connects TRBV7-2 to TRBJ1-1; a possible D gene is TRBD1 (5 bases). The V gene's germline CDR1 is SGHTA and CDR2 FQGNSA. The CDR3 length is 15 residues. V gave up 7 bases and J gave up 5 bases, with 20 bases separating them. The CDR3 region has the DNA TGTGCCAGCAAACCCTTTTGGGGGTTGGGAACTGAAGCTTTCTTT. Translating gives CASKPFWGLGTEAFF.